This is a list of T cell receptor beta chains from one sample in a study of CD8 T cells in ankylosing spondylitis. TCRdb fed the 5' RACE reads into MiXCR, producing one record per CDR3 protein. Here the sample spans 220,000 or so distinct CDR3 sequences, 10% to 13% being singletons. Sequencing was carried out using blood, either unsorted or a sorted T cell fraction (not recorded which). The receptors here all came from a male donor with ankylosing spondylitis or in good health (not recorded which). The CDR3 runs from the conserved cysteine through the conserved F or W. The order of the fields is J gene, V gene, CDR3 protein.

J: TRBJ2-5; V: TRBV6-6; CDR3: CASSLGTGLGAQYF
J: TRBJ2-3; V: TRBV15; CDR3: CATSRVSGGAADTQYF
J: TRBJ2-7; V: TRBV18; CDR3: CASSPSTGPYEQYF
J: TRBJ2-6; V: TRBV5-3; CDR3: CVSSHQKAILGANVLTF
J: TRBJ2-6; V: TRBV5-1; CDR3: CASSPRGESSGANVLTF
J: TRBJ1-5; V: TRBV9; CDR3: CASSVGTGNQPQHF
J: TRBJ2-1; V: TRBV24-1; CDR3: CAASDVQGLAGLAPTYNEQFF
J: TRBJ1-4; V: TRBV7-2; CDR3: CASSPQSGSGEKLFF
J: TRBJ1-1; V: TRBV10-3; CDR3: CAISESGGLGTEAFF
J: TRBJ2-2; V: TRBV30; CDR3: CAGRRDREPGELFF
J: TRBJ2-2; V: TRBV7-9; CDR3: CASSSRRDTGELFF
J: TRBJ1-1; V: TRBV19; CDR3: CASADRSATEAFF
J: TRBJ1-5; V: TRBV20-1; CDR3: CSASSARGIWPQHF
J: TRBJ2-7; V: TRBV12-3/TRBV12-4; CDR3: CAVRRSYEQYF
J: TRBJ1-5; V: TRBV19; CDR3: CASSISPADQPQHF
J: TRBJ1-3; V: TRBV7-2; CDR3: CASSPPGGRGNTIYF
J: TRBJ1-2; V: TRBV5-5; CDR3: CASSLTGRSNYGYTF
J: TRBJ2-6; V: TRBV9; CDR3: CASSQDGSGANVLTF
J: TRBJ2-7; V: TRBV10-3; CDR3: CATSEERYEQYF
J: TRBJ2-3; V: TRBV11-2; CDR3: CASSFDSGGGTDTQYF
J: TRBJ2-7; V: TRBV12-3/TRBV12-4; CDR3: CASSPGLPADEQYF
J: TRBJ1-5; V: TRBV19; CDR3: CASSIIGYSNQPQHF
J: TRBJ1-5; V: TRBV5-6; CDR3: CASSLRGLIPSNQPQHF
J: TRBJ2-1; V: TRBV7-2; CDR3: CASSAAASSYNEQFF
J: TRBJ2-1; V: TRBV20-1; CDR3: CSARGGLAGVYVPYNEQFF
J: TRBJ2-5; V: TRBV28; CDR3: CASSHPDRVETQYF
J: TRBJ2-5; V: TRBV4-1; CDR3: CASSQAMVETQYF
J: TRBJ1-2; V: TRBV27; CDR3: CASSSQLPRGTLNYGYTF
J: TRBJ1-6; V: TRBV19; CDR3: CASSISRNSPLHF
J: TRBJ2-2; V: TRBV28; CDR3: CASSAGTSNTGELFF
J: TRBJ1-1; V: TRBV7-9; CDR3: CASSLRTVQNTEAFF
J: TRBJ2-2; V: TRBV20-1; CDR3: CSTHSGGANTGELFF
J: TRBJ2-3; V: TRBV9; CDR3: CASSVVAGKADTQYF
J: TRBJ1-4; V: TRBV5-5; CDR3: CASSFGRVYEKLFF
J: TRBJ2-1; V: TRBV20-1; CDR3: CSGDGGPNNEQFF
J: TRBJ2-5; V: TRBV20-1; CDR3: CSARAVRGRETQYF
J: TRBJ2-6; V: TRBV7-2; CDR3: CASSLGPPYSGANVLTF
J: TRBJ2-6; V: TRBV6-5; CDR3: CASSYSVGGPGANVLTF
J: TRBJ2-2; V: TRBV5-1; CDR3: CASSSMGQGTGELFF
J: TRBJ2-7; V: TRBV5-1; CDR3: CASGLRLGNAHEQYF
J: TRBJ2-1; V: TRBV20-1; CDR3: CSARDQEGGPGDEQFF
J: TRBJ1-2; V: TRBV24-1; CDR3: CATSDFRGADGYTF
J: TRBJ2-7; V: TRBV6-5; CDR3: CASSYSMEGANEQYF
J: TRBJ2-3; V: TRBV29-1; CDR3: CSVFPGTELTDTQYF
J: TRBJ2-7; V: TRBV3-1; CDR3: CASRPGQGAYEQYF
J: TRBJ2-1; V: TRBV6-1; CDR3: CASRKTGAYNEQFF
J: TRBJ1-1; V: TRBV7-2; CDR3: CASSSSMNTEAFF
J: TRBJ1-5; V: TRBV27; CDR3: CASSLTGGVQPQHF
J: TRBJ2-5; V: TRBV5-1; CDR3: CASSLEAVGETQYF
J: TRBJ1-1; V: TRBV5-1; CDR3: CASSLGSQGRTEAFF
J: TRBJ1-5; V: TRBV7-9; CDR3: CASSLAGQPQHF